These T cell receptor beta chains were read from a single sample in a study of a mutant IDH1 vaccine in newly diagnosed glioma. For these TCRs, the target antigens are not known. The repertoire was sequenced with immunoSEQ multiplex PCR; TCRdb's copy has only in-frame clones and lacks some. The table has approximately 35,000 clones, around 87% seen once. The sequenced sample was PBMCs, obtained from a glioma patient whose treatment included an IDH1 peptide vaccine. The receptors derive from a middle-aged man with glioma. Both conserved end residues are part of each CDR3. Each record gives: CDR3 protein, CDR3 DNA, V gene, J gene, clone size, D gene. The D gene is left open where the match is weak. Expanded clones get a size class; other rows say once, few or many, or leave the size out.

CASSPGRAYEQYF	TGCGCCAGCAGCCCGGGTCGGGCCTACGAGCAGTACTTC	TRBV5-1	TRBJ2-7	once	NA
CSAGGSTEAFF	TGCAGTGCTGGTGGATCCACTGAAGCTTTCTTT	TRBV20-1	TRBJ1-1	once	NA
CASSLVGTDGYTF	TGTGCCAGCAGCTTGGTGGGGACGGATGGCTACACCTTC	TRBV4-2	TRBJ1-2	NA	NA
CASSSTGASNQPQHF	TGTGCCAGCAGTTCGACAGGGGCTAGCAATCAGCCCCAGCATTTT	TRBV6-5	TRBJ1-5	few	TRBD1
CAWSVLNYGYTF	TGTGCCTGGAGTGTCCTAAACTATGGCTACACCTTC	TRBV30	TRBJ1-2	once	NA
CASSPGPLGNTIYF	TGTGCCAGCAGCCCAGGGCCTTTGGGAAACACCATATATTTT	TRBV7-2	TRBJ1-3	NA	NA
CSVVLVADTQYF	TGCAGCGTTGTTCTTGTAGCAGATACGCAGTATTTT	TRBV29-1	TRBJ2-3	once	NA
CASSIGPGGTGETQYF	TGTGCCAGTAGTATAGGCCCCGGGGGGACGGGGGAGACCCAGTACTTC	TRBV19	TRBJ2-5	NA	TRBD2
CASSSQLGGRETQYF	TGTGCCAGCAGCTCTCAGCTGGGGGGCCGGGAGACCCAGTACTTC	TRBV7-9	TRBJ2-5	NA	NA
CASSLGISSRGYTF	TGTGCCAGCAGTCTCGGGATCTCCTCGCGGGGCTACACCTTC	TRBV6-5	TRBJ1-2	NA	NA
CASSFSGVGEKLFF	TGTGCCAGCAGTTTTTCAGGGGTGGGTGAAAAACTGTTTTTT	TRBV28	TRBJ1-4	few	NA
CASSSAVNTGELFF	TGTGCCAGCAGTTCCGCAGTGAACACCGGGGAGCTGTTTTTT	TRBV11-2	TRBJ2-2	NA	NA
CASSSITSGGIEGTDTQYF	TGCGCCAGCAGCTCAATCACTAGCGGGGGGATAGAAGGCACAGATACGCAGTATTTT	TRBV5-1	TRBJ2-3	NA	TRBD2
CSVGTADYGYTF	TGCAGCGTTGGGACCGCTGACTATGGCTACACCTTC	TRBV29-1	TRBJ1-2	NA	NA
CASNKGFSHIDEQFF	TGTGCCAGCAACAAGGGGTTTTCGCATATCGATGAGCAGTTCTTC	TRBV7-6	TRBJ2-1	NA	NA
CASRLGSLNSPLHF	TGTGCCAGCAGGCTCGGGTCCCTCAATTCACCCCTCCACTTT	TRBV7-9	TRBJ1-6	NA	NA
CASTLTGGQNNQPQHF	TGTGCCAGTACCCTCACAGGGGGACAGAACAATCAGCCCCAGCATTTT	TRBV19	TRBJ1-5	NA	TRBD1
CASSERGETQYF	TGTGCCAGCAGTGAAAGGGGGGAGACCCAGTACTTC	TRBV2	TRBJ2-5	NA	NA
CATGATGFGNTIYF	TGTGCCACCGGGGCTACCGGCTTTGGAAACACCATATATTTT	TRBV28	TRBJ1-3	few	NA
CASSPRQDTEAFF	TGTGCCAGCTCACCACGACAAGACACTGAAGCTTTCTTT	TRBV18	TRBJ1-1	NA	NA
CASSQPTSRGYGANVLTF	TGCGCCAGCAGCCAACCCACTAGCAGGGGGTATGGGGCCAACGTCCTGACTTTC	TRBV5-1	TRBJ2-6	NA	NA
CASRQTGTSEAFF	TGTGCCAGTAGACAGACCGGGACAAGTGAAGCTTTCTTT	TRBV19	TRBJ1-1	NA	NA
CASSRQGALGYTF	TGTGCCAGTAGTAGGCAGGGGGCATTGGGCTACACCTTC	TRBV19	TRBJ1-2	NA	TRBD1
CASSLVPDPWGEGYTF	TGTGCCAGCAGCTTGGTACCGGACCCGTGGGGAGAGGGCTACACCTTC	TRBV5-6	TRBJ1-2	NA	NA
CASRPTGFYEQYF	TGTGCCAGCAGACCCACAGGGTTCTACGAGCAGTACTTC	TRBV7-2	TRBJ2-7	NA	NA
CASSSDGDRGTYNEQFF	TGTGCCAGCAGCTCTGACGGGGACAGGGGAACCTACAATGAGCAGTTCTTC	TRBV7-2	TRBJ2-1	NA	TRBD1
CASSDRSNQPQHF	TGTGCCAGCAGCGACAGGAGCAATCAGCCCCAGCATTTT	TRBV6-1	TRBJ1-5	NA	NA
CASSYDRVSTDTQYF	TGTGCCAGCAGCTATGACAGAGTTAGCACAGATACGCAGTATTTT	TRBV5-4	TRBJ2-3	once	NA
CASSLMGSSGNTIYF	TGCGCCAGCAGCTTGATGGGTTCCTCTGGAAACACCATATATTTT	TRBV5-1	TRBJ1-3	NA	NA
CAISEIDGQPQHF	TGTGCCATCAGTGAGATCGATGGTCAGCCCCAGCATTTT	TRBV10-3	TRBJ1-5	NA	NA
CASSLPGTSGGETQYF	TGTGCCAGCAGTTTACCCGGGACTAGCGGGGGCGAGACCCAGTACTTC	TRBV28	TRBJ2-5	NA	TRBD2
CASSQEPTGGLVSGNTIYF	TGCGCCAGCAGCCAAGAGCCGACAGGGGGCCTCGTCTCTGGAAACACCATATATTTT	TRBV4-1	TRBJ1-3	NA	TRBD1
CASSSGGEAKNIQYF	TGTGCCAGCAGCTCTGGAGGGGAGGCCAAAAACATTCAGTACTTC	TRBV7-9	TRBJ2-4	NA	NA
CASSLGRIDGYTF	TGTGCCAGCAGCCTTGGTAGGATCGATGGCTACACCTTC	TRBV5-4	TRBJ1-2	NA	NA
CASSYLGFPNTGELFF	TGTGCCAGCAGTTACCTAGGTTTTCCGAACACCGGGGAGCTGTTTTTT	TRBV6-6	TRBJ2-2	NA	NA
CASRPPGRRYGYTF	TGTGCCAGCAGGCCTCCGGGACGGCGCTATGGCTACACCTTC	TRBV6-5	TRBJ1-2	NA	NA
CASSSHGLAGGLNTGELFF	TGTGCCAGCAGTTCGCACGGACTAGCGGGAGGCTTGAACACCGGGGAGCTGTTTTTT	TRBV7-2	TRBJ2-2	once	TRBD2
CASSLEGLAGRGTDTQYF	TGTGCCAGCAGCTTGGAAGGACTAGCGGGGAGAGGCACAGATACGCAGTATTTT	TRBV5-5	TRBJ2-3	NA	TRBD2
CAIIIPKRGYNSPLHF	TGTGCCATCATTATCCCTAAGCGTGGCTATAATTCACCCCTCCACTTT	TRBV10-3	TRBJ1-6	NA	NA
CASSLGNSPLHF	TGTGCCAGCAGCTTGGGTAATTCACCCCTCCACTTT	TRBV5-8	TRBJ1-6	NA	NA
CSVGQGAGGYTF	TGCAGCGTGGGCCAGGGGGCGGGTGGCTACACCTTC	TRBV29-1	TRBJ1-2	NA	TRBD1
CASSPTGLAGGPDTQYF	TGTGCCAGCAGCCCTACCGGACTAGCGGGGGGTCCAGATACGCAGTATTTT	TRBV5-6	TRBJ2-3	NA	TRBD2
CASSPQRQIHQGYTF	TGTGCCAGCAGCCCACAGCGGCAGATTCACCAAGGCTACACCTTC	TRBV11-2	TRBJ1-2	NA	NA
CASTSPGTGSSYNEQFF	TGTGCCAGCACAAGCCCCGGGACAGGGTCATCCTACAATGAGCAGTTCTTC	TRBV27	TRBJ2-1	NA	TRBD1
CASSRRSGQSDTQYF	TGTGCCAGCAGTCGGCGATCAGGGCAATCAGATACGCAGTATTTT	TRBV6-5	TRBJ2-3	NA	NA
CASSQEPQGAIYF	TGCGCCAGCAGCCAAGAACCCCAGGGGGCCATATATTTT	TRBV4-3	TRBJ1-3	NA	TRBD1
CAWSNRELSTQETQYF	TGTGCCTGGTCCAACAGGGAGCTATCAACTCAAGAGACCCAGTACTTC	TRBV4-2	TRBJ2-5	NA	NA
CASSETPLKYNEQFF	TGTGCCAGCAGTGAAACCCCACTTAAATACAATGAGCAGTTCTTC	TRBV2	TRBJ2-1	once	NA
CASRTGWHQETQYF	TGTGCCAGCAGAACCGGGTGGCACCAAGAGACCCAGTACTTC	TRBV27	TRBJ2-5	NA	NA
CASSSLPGTSGYNEQFF	TGCGCCAGCAGCTCCCTTCCCGGGACTAGCGGGTACAATGAGCAGTTCTTC	TRBV5-1	TRBJ2-1	NA	TRBD2
CASSLDWDSSGNTIYF	TGTGCCAGCAGCTTGGACTGGGACAGCTCTGGAAACACCATATATTTT	TRBV5-5	TRBJ1-3	NA	TRBD1
CASSLTGTGTEAFF	TGTGCCAGCAGCTTAACGGGGACGGGCACTGAAGCTTTCTTT	TRBV11-2	TRBJ1-1	few	NA